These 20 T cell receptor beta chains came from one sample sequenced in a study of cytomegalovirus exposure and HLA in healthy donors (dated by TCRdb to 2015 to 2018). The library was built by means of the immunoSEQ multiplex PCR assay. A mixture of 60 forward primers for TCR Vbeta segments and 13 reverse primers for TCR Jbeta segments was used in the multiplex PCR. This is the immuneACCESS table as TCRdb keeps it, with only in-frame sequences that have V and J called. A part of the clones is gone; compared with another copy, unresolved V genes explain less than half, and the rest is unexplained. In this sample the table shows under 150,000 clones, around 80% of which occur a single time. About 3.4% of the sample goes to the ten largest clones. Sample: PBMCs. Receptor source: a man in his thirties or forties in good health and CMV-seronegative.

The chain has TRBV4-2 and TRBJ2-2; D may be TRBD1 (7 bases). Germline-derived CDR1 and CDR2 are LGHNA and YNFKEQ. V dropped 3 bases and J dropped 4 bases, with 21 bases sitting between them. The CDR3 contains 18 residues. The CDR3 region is CASSQGRGYRGLTGELFF. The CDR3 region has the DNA TGTGCCAGCAGCCAGGGAAGGGGGTACAGGGGACTCACCGGGGAGCTGTTTTTT.

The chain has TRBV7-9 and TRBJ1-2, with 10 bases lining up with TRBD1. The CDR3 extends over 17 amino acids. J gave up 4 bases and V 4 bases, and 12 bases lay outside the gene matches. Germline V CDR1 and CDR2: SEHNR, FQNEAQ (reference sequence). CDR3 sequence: CASSSFSGTGALYGYTF. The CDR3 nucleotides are TGTGCCAGCAGCTCCTTCTCCGGGACAGGGGCCCTCTATGGCTACACCTTC.

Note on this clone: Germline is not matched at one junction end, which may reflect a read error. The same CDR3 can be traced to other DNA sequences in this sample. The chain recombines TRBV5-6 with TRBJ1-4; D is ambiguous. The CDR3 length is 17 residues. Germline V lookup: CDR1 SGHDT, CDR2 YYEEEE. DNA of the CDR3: TGTGCCAGCAGCTTGGAAGTGGGTCGGGGATCTTTAGAAAAGCTGTTTTTT. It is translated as CASSLEVGRGSLEKLFF. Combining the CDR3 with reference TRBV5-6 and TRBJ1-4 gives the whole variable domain DAGVTQSPTHLIKTRGQQVTLRCSPKSGHDTVSWYQQALGQGPQFIFQYYEEEERQRGNFPDRFSGHQFPNYSSELNVNALLLGDSALYLCASSLEVGRGSLEKLFFGSGTQLSVL.

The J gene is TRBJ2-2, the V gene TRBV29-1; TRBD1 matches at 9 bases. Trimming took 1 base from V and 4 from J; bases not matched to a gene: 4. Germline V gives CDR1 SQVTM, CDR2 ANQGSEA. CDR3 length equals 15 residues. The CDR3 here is CSVEGATGGTGELFF. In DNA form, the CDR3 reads TGCAGCGTTGAAGGTGCGACAGGGGGCACCGGGGAGCTGTTTTTT.

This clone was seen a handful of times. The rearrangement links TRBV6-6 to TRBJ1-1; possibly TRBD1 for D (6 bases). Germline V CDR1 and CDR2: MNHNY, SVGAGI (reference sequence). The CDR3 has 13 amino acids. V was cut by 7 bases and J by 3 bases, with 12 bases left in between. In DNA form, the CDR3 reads TGTGCCAGCACCTCTCAGGGGTACACTGAAGCTTTCTTT. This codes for CASTSQGYTEAFF.

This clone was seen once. CDR3 loop: CATSRGGTGGSYEQYF. The CDR3 DNA is TGTGCCACCAGCAGGGGAGGGACAGGGGGATCCTACGAGCAGTACTTC. V usage is TRBV15 and J usage is TRBJ2-7; 11 bases align to TRBD1. The V and J ends lost 3 bases and 1 base, in that order; junction bases with no gene match: 5. This CDR3 spans 16 amino acids. Germline values: CDR1 LNHNV, CDR2 YYDKDF (reference sequence). Drawing the rest from reference TRBV15 and TRBJ2-7, the complete variable domain is DAMVIQNPRYQVTQFGKPVTLSCSQTLNHNVMYWYQQKSSQAPKLLFHYYDKDFNNEADTPDNFQSRRPNTSFCFLDIRSPGLGDTAMYLCATSRGGTGGSYEQYFGPGTRLTVT.

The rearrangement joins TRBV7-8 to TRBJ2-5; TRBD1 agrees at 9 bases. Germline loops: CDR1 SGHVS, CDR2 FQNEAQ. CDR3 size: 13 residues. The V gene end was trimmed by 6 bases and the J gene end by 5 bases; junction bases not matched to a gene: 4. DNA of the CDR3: TGTGCCAGCAGGGGACAGGGAAGGGAGACCCAGTACTTC. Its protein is CASRGQGRETQYF.

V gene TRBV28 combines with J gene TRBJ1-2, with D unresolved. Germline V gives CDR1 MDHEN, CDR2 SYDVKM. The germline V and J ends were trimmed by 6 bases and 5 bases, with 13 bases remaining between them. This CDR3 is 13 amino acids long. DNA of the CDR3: TGTGCCAGCAGGTTTACCAGGTGGTATGGCTACACCTTC. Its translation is CASRFTRWYGYTF.

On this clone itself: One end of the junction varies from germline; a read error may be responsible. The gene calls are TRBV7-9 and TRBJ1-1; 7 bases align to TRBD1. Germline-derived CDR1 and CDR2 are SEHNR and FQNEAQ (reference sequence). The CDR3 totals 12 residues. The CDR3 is CSSSPEGAWAFF. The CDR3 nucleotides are TGTTCCAGCAGCCCGGAGGGGGCCTGGGCTTTCTTT.

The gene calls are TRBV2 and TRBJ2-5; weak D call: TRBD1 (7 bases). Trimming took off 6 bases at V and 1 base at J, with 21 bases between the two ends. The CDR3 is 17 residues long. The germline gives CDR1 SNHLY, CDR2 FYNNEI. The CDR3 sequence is CASRQGLAGGGQETQYF. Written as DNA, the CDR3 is TGTGCCAGCAGACAGGGGTTAGCTGGAGGGGGCCAAGAGACCCAGTACTTC.

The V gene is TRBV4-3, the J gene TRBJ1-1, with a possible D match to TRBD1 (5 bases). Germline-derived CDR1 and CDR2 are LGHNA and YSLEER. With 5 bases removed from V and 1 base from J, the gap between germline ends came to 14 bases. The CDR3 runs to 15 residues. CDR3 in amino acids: CASSTGRRGNTEAFF. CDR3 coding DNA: TGCGCCAGCAGCACGGGACGGCGGGGGAACACTGAAGCTTTCTTT.

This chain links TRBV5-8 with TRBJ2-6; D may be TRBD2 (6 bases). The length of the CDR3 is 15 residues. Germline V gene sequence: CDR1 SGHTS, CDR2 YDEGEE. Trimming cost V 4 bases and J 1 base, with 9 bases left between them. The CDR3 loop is CASSRAGSGANVLTF. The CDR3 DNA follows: TGTGCCAGCAGCCGTGCGGGGTCTGGGGCCAACGTCCTGACTTTC.

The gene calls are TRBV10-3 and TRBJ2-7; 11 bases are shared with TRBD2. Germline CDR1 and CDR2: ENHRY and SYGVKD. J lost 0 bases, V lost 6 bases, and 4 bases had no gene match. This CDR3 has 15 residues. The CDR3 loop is CAISQTSGGSYEQYF. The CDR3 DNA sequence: TGTGCCATCAGCCAAACTAGCGGGGGCTCCTACGAGCAGTACTTC.

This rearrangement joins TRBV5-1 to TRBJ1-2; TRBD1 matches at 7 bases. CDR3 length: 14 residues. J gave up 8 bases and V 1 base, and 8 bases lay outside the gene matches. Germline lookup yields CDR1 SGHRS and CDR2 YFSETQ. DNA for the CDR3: TGCGCCAGCAGCTTGAGCCCGACAGGGCCGGGCTACACCTTC. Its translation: CASSLSPTGPGYTF.

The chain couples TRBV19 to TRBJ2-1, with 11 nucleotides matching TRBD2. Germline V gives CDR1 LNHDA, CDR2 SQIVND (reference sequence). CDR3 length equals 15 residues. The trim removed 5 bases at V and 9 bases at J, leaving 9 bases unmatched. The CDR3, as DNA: TGTGCCAGTAGTGTACTAGCGGGAGTTGTGAGTGAGCAGTTCTTC. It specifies CASSVLAGVVSEQFF.

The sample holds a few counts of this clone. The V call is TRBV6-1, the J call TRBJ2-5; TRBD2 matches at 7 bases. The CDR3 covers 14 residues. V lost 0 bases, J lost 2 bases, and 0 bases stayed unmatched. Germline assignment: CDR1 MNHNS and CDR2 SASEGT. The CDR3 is CASSEAGGQETQYF. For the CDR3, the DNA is TGTGCCAGCAGTGAAGCGGGGGGGCAAGAGACCCAGTACTTC.

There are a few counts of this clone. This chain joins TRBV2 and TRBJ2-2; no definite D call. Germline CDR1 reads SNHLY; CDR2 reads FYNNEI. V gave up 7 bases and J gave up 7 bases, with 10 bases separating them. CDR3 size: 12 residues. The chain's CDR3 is CASMPGFGELFF. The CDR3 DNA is TGTGCCAGCATGCCCGGGTTCGGGGAGCTGTTTTTT. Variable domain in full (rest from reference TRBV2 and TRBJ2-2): EPEVTQTPSHQVTQMGQEVILRCVPISNHLYFYWYRQILGQKVEFLVSFYNNEISEKSEIFDDQFSVERPDGSNFTLKIRSTKLEDSAMYFCASMPGFGELFFGEGSRLTVL.

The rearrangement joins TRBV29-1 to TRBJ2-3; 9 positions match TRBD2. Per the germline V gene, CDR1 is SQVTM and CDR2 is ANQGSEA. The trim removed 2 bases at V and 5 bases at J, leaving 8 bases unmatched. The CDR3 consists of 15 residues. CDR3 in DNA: TGCAGCGTTGAAAGGGCGGGAGGGCCGGGAGATACGCAGTATTTT. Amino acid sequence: CSVERAGGPGDTQYF.

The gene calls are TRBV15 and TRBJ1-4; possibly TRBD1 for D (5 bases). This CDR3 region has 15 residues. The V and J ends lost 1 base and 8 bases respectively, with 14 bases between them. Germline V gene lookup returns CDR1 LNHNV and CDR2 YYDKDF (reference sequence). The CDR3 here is CATSRVSGGREKLFF. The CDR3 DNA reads TGTGCCACCAGCAGAGTAAGCGGGGGTAGAGAAAAACTGTTTTTT.

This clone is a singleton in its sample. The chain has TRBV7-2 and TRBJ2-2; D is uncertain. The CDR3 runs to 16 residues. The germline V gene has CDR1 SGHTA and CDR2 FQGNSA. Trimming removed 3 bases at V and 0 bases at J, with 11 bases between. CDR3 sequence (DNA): TGTGCCAGCAGCTTGGCAGGAATGACGAACACCGGGGAGCTGTTTTTT. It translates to CASSLAGMTNTGELFF.